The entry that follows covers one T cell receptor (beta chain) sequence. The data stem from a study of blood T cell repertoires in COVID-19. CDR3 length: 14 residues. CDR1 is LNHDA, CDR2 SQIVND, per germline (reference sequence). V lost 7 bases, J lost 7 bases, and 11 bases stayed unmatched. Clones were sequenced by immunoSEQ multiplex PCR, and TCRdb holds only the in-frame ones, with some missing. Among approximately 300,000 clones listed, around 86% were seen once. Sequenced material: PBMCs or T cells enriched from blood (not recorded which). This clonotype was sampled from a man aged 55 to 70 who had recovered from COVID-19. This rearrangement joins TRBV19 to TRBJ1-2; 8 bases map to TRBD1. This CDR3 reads CASTPDRVYGGYTF. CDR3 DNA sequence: TGTGCCAGTACCCCGGACAGGGTTTACGGTGGCTACACCTTC.